These 22 T cell receptor beta chains came from one sample sequenced in a study of shared clonotypes between healthy human individuals. The data were produced by immunoSEQ multiplex PCR, yet TCRdb's version contains in-frame clones alone and is incomplete. The table lists around 370,000 clones, roughly 96% of them singletons. Sequences were obtained from memory CD8+ T cells sorted from blood. Subset given: CD45RO+ cells pooled with CCR7-negative TemRA cells. The source of these receptors is a man under 40 in good health.

The genes are TRBV11-3 and TRBJ1-5, with 12 bases lining up with TRBD1. J lost 0 bases, V lost 1 base, and 10 bases had no gene match. CDR1 is SGHNT and CDR2 is YENEEA in the germline V gene. The CDR3 length is 20 residues. CDR3 nucleotide sequence: TGTGCCAGCAGCTTAGTGGGGGACAGGGGGCCAGATTATAGCAATCAGCCCCAGCATTTT. Translating it yields CASSLVGDRGPDYSNQPQHF.

The chain couples TRBV28 to TRBJ2-1; TRBD1 or TRBD2 may be the D gene (7 bases each). Between the trimmed V and J ends, which lost 8 bases and 0 bases, there was a span of 32 bases. The CDR3 extends over 21 amino acids. Germline loops: CDR1 MDHEN, CDR2 SYDVKM. CDR3 nucleotides: TGTGCCAGCGGGACAGTGAGGTTTAGCGGGCTTATTCGGAGCTCCTACAATGAGCAGTTCTTC. Protein: CASGTVRFSGLIRSSYNEQFF.

This clone was seen a single time. The rearrangement uses TRBV5-6 and TRBJ2-3; D is unresolved. Germline V gene data show CDR1 as SGHDT and CDR2 as YYEEEE. The CDR3 has 12 amino acids. V shed 4 bases and J shed 0 bases, with 3 bases lying between them. For the CDR3, the DNA is TGTGCCAGCAGCCGGAGCACAGATACGCAGTATTTT. It is translated as CASSRSTDTQYF.

The chain recombines TRBV5-6 with TRBJ2-7, with TRBD2 identical over 9 bases. Germline V gene sequence: CDR1 SGHDT, CDR2 YYEEEE. CDR3 length: 15 amino acids. J was trimmed by 0 bases and V by 4 bases; bases with no gene match: 5. The DNA of the CDR3 is TGTGCCAGCAGCGCGGGGACTAGCTCCTCCTACGAGCAGTACTTC. This translates into CASSAGTSSSYEQYF.

The chain couples TRBV5-1 to TRBJ2-7; TRBD1 aligns across 10 bases. The CDR3 contains 15 residues. J lost 6 bases, V lost 1 base, and 7 bases had no gene match. CDR1 SGHRS and CDR2 YFSETQ come from the germline V gene. The CDR3, as DNA: TGCGCCAGCAGCTTGCCTACCGGGACAGGGGCCGAGCAGTACTTC. Its protein product is CASSLPTGTGAEQYF.

This chain links TRBV27 with TRBJ2-1; 11 bases are shared with TRBD2. This CDR3 contains 16 residues. Germline V gene lookup returns CDR1 MNHEY and CDR2 SMNVEV (reference sequence). The V gene end was trimmed by 4 bases and the J gene end by 0 bases; junction bases not matched to a gene: 2. The DNA of the CDR3 is TGTGCCAGCAGTTCTAGCGGGAGGTCCTCCTACAATGAGCAGTTCTTC. Encoded protein: CASSSSGRSSYNEQFF.

V and J are TRBV5-1 and TRBJ1-2, with D perhaps matching TRBD1 (5 bases). This CDR3 has 13 residues. Trimming cost V 1 base and J 8 bases, with 12 bases left between them. In germline, CDR1 is SGHRS, CDR2 YFSETQ. CDR3 region: CASSLKGDRGYTF. The DNA for the CDR3 is TGCGCCAGCAGCTTGAAAGGGGATCGAGGCTACACCTTC.

The chain couples TRBV5-4 to TRBJ2-4; a weak D match, TRBD2 (6 bases). CDR3 length: 12 amino acids. Germline V gene lookup returns CDR1 SGHNT and CDR2 YYREEE (reference sequence). The germline V and J ends were trimmed by 7 bases and 8 bases, with 13 bases remaining between them. The CDR3 is CASGGRADIQYF. Written as DNA, the CDR3 is TGTGCCAGCGGGGGGAGAGCGGACATTCAGTACTTC.

The rearrangement links TRBV27 to TRBJ2-1, with 13 bases matching TRBD2. Germline loops: CDR1 MNHEY, CDR2 SMNVEV (reference sequence). This CDR3 spans 19 amino acids. After removal of 5 bases from V and 6 bases from J, the junction contained 16 bases not matched to a gene. The CDR3 is CASSSWGLAGREEGNEQFF. The CDR3 DNA is TGTGCCAGCAGTAGCTGGGGACTAGCGGGAAGGGAGGAAGGCAATGAGCAGTTCTTC.

This chain uses TRBV19 with TRBJ2-7; TRBD2 agrees at 12 bases. Germline-derived CDR1 and CDR2 are LNHDA and SQIVND (reference sequence). V dropped 6 bases and J dropped 3; count of bases not matched to a gene: 9. This CDR3 region has 16 residues. The CDR3 DNA follows: TGTGCCAGTAGCCTCTCACTAGCGGGAGGCTACTACGAGCAGTACTTC. Protein product: CASSLSLAGGYYEQYF. Combining the CDR3 with reference TRBV19 and TRBJ2-7 gives the whole variable domain DGGITQSPKYLFRKEGQNVTLSCEQNLNHDAMYWYRQDPGQGLRLIYYSQIVNDFQKGDIAEGYSVSREKKESFPLTVTSAQKNPTAFYLCASSLSLAGGYYEQYFGPGTRLTVT.

V is TRBV2 and J is TRBJ2-7; 13 bases match TRBD2. With 2 bases clipped from V and 4 bases from J, the junction kept 2 bases outside the gene matches. The CDR3 length is 15 residues. The germline gives CDR1 SNHLY, CDR2 FYNNEI. CDR3 loop: CASSERTSGRYEQYF. In DNA, the CDR3 is TGTGCCAGCAGTGAAAGGACTAGCGGGAGATACGAGCAGTACTTC.

The chain carries TRBV7-8 and TRBJ2-3, with D hard to call. Germline CDR1 reads SGHVS; CDR2 reads FQNEAQ. The CDR3 runs to 11 residues. Trimming shortened V by 5 bases and J by 5 bases, and 5 bases separated the two germline ends. The CDR3 here is CASSPQDTQYF. DNA for the CDR3: TGTGCCAGCAGCCCCCAAGATACGCAGTATTTT.

Notes on this clone: The sample contains more than one DNA sequence encoding this CDR3. J is TRBJ2-2 and V is TRBV5-1; D is possibly TRBD1 or TRBD2 (5 bases each). V lost 0 bases, J lost 4 bases, and 7 bases lay in between. Germline lookup yields CDR1 SGHRS and CDR2 YFSETQ. This CDR3 region has 14 residues. In DNA form, the CDR3 reads TGCGCCAGCAGCTTGGAGAGGGGCACCGGGGAGCTGTTTTTT. This sequence encodes CASSLERGTGELFF. Supplemented by reference TRBV5-1 and TRBJ2-2, the full variable domain reads KAGVTQTPRYLIKTRGQQVTLSCSPISGHRSVSWYQQTPGQGLQFLFEYFSETQRNKGNFPGRFSGRQFSNSRSEMNVSTLELGDSALYLCASSLERGTGELFFGEGSRLTVL.

This chain joins TRBV6-5 and TRBJ2-7; D unresolved. The V end was cut by 5 bases, the J end by 7 bases, with 9 bases between. CDR3 length: 11 amino acids. Germline loops: CDR1 MNHEY, CDR2 SVGAGI. DNA for the CDR3: TGTGCCAGCAGTAAGATGGGAGAGCAGTACTTC. It codes for CASSKMGEQYF.

The chain couples TRBV28 to TRBJ2-3; no reliable D call. Trimming removed 3 bases from V and 0 bases from J, with 10 bases in between. Germline V gene data show CDR1 as MDHEN and CDR2 as SYDVKM. The CDR3 has 15 residues. This chain's CDR3 is CASSFIAPSTDTQYF. In DNA, the CDR3 is TGTGCCAGCAGTTTTATCGCCCCTAGCACAGATACGCAGTATTTT. Full variable domain (remainder filled in from reference TRBV28 and TRBJ2-3): DVKVTQSSRYLVKRTGEKVFLECVQDMDHENMFWYRQDPGLGLRLIYFSYDVKMKEKGDIPEGYSVSREKKERFSLILESASTNQTSMYLCASSFIAPSTDTQYFGPGTRLTVL.

The rearrangement joins TRBV5-1 to TRBJ1-1; D possibly corresponds to TRBD1 (6 bases). V dropped 2 bases and J dropped 1 base, with 15 bases sitting between them. The CDR3 runs 16 residues. Germline lookup yields CDR1 SGHRS and CDR2 YFSETQ. The CDR3 coding sequence is TGCGCCAGCAGCTTACGGAGACAGGCGACGAACACTGAAGCTTTCTTT. It yields the protein CASSLRRQATNTEAFF.

This CDR3 is CASSLVPLGTSTDTQYF. DNA of the CDR3: TGTGCCAGCAGCTTAGTCCCCCTGGGGACTAGCACAGATACGCAGTATTTT. This sequence joins TRBV11-2 and TRBJ2-3; perhaps TRBD2 as D (6 bases). Trimming took off 1 base at V and 0 bases at J, with 14 bases between the two ends. The CDR3 loop spans 17 amino acids. From germline, CDR1 is SGHAT and CDR2 FQNNGV.

This chain joins TRBV12-5 and TRBJ2-5; no clear D. This CDR3 comprises 12 residues. Germline lookup yields CDR1 LGHNT and CDR2 FRNRAP. V lost 3 bases and J 5 bases, leaving 7 bases between the germline ends. CDR3 DNA: TGTGCTAGTGGTTTAGAGAGGGAGACCCAGTACTTC. Translating gives CASGLERETQYF.

This sequence joins TRBV25-1 and TRBJ2-3; the match to TRBD1 covers 8 bases. The CDR3 is made up of 15 amino acids. The trim removed 6 bases at V and 1 base at J, leaving 6 bases unmatched. Germline lookup yields CDR1 MGHDK and CDR2 SYGVNS. CDR3 sequence: CASSGPGQGTDTQYF. CDR3 DNA: TGTGCCAGCAGCGGTCCGGGACAGGGCACAGATACGCAGTATTTT.

CDR3 nucleotide sequence: TGTGCCAGCAGACCCACAGTTTCAACTAATGAAAAACTGTTTTTT. This encodes CASRPTVSTNEKLFF. V gene TRBV28 combines with J gene TRBJ1-4, with D uncertain. The CDR3 extends over 15 amino acids. Per the germline V gene, CDR1 is MDHEN and CDR2 is SYDVKM. Trimming removed 6 bases from V and 0 bases from J, with 11 bases in between.

This clone was detected once. The rearrangement joins TRBV7-8 to TRBJ2-4; 8 nucleotides agree with TRBD1. Germline-derived CDR1 and CDR2 are SGHVS and FQNEAQ. The length of the CDR3 is 14 residues. The V segment lost 5 bases and the J segment 6 bases; nucleotides outside the gene matches: 6. The chain's CDR3 is CASSHRTGPNIQYF. The CDR3, as DNA: TGTGCCAGCAGCCACAGGACAGGGCCAAACATTCAGTACTTC.

The V and J genes are TRBV5-1 and TRBJ1-4; a possible D gene is TRBD1 (5 bases). Germline loops: CDR1 SGHRS, CDR2 YFSETQ. Trimming took off 0 bases at V and 5 bases at J, with 8 bases between the two ends. CDR3 length: 14 amino acids. In DNA, the CDR3 is TGCGCCAGCAGCTTGGGACACAGGAATGAAAAACTGTTTTTT. Amino acids: CASSLGHRNEKLFF.